This TCR beta chain was captured in a study of T cell repertoires in cytomegalovirus infection. General study results and limits: Summed frequency of public TCR beta families distinguished CMV carriers with the relevant HLA.

TCRdb ran MiXCR on the reads and lists one entry per CDR3 protein. The data contain about 740,000 distinct CDR3 sequences, 35% of them singletons. The CDR3 covers 16 residues. CDR1 and CDR2 (germline): MNHNY, SVGAGI (reference sequence). J lost 4 bases, V lost 8 bases, and 15 bases had no gene match. About this clonotype: The antigen remains undetermined.

The V gene is TRBV6-6, the J gene TRBJ2-3; 7 nucleotides line up with TRBD2. Sequencing was performed on PBMCs. The clonotype originates from a human donor in good health (CMV status not recorded). Some clones in this sample may be carry-over from other donors' samples. Here the CDR3 reads CASPAPTGEGPDTQYF. The CDR3, as DNA: TGTGCCAGCCCCGCGCCTACCGGGGAGGGGCCAGATACGCAGTATTTT.